This T cell receptor beta chain was captured by sequencing in a study of PD-L1 blockade in urothelial cancer. The table came from immunoSEQ multiplex PCR; TCRdb's copy has only in-frame clones and leaves some out. The profile covers approximately 86,000 clones, with around four fifths appearing a single time and about 6.2% taken by the ten largest. As for this clone: Its antigen is unknown.

Sample time point: pretreatment peripheral blood. The patients had locally advanced or metastatic urothelial carcinoma. Study outcomes and limitations: Patients who had durable benefit saw their tumor-associated blood clones expand more at 3 weeks.

In germline, CDR1 is MNHEY, CDR2 SMNVEV (reference sequence). The V gene end was trimmed by 5 bases and the J gene end by 6 bases; junction bases not matched to a gene: 4. This CDR3 has 13 amino acids. V gene TRBV27 combines with J gene TRBJ2-3; 8 nucleotides agree with TRBD1. This receptor was identified in a man in his forties with urothelial cancer. The specimen was PBMCs, collected around atezolizumab (anti-PD-L1) treatment. CDR3 DNA: TGTGCCAGCAGTCCCAGGGGGCGTGATACGCAGTATTTT. It codes for CASSPRGRDTQYF.